The 5 T cell receptor beta chains in this list originate from one sample, sequenced in a study of neoadjuvant nivolumab and ipilimumab in lung cancer. Libraries were prepared by immunoSEQ multiplex PCR; TCRdb keeps only in-frame clonotypes and omits some of them. The table has approximately 21,000 clones, more than 70% seen once. The sequencing used peripheral blood, collected before neoadjuvant nivolumab, alone or with ipilimumab. These receptors were taken from an adult with non-small cell lung cancer.

The rearrangement links TRBV7-2 to TRBJ2-1; D uncertain. The V gene lost 1 base and the J gene lost 10 bases, with 11 bases spanning the gap. CDR3 length: 13 amino acids. CDR1 SGHTA and CDR2 FQGNSA come from the germline V gene. CDR3 amino acids: CASSLGQRLEQFF. The CDR3 DNA is TGTGCCAGCAGCTTAGGTCAGCGCCTCGAGCAGTTCTTC.

The V and J genes are TRBV7-8 and TRBJ2-7; D gene ambiguous. CDR3 length: 13 residues. V was pared by 3 bases and J by 5 bases, with 11 bases between. CDR1 is SGHVS, CDR2 FQNEAQ, per germline. The CDR3 region has the DNA TGTGCCAGCAGCTTGGCCCCGACCGACGAGCAGTACTTC. Its translation is CASSLAPTDEQYF.

This clone has a single count. CDR3 sequence (DNA): TGTGCCAGCAGCTTAGGCCCGACGGGGAACTATGGCTACACCTTC. Translating gives CASSLGPTGNYGYTF. The V and J genes are TRBV7-8 and TRBJ1-2; no clear D. The germline V gene has CDR1 SGHVS and CDR2 FQNEAQ. Trimming left V 1 base short and J 2 bases short, with 11 bases between. This CDR3 is 15 amino acids long.

This rearrangement joins TRBV9 to TRBJ2-7; 10 nucleotides agree with TRBD1. The CDR3 length is 15 residues. The V gene end was trimmed by 4 bases and the J gene end by 5 bases; junction bases not matched to a gene: 9. Germline-derived CDR1 and CDR2 are SGDLS and YYNGEE. The CDR3 nucleotides are TGTGCCAGCAGCCTCGGACAGGGGGGGACCAACGAGCAGTACTTC. Translated: CASSLGQGGTNEQYF. The variable domain in full, completed from reference TRBV9 and TRBJ2-7, reads DSGVTQTPKHLITATGQRVTLRCSPRSGDLSVYWYQQSLDQGLQFLIQYYNGEERAKGNILERFSAQQFPDLHSELNLSSLELGDSALYFCASSLGQGGTNEQYFGPGTRLTVT.

A few counts support this clone. The genes are TRBV7-2 and TRBJ2-1; tentatively, D is TRBD1 (7 bases). Trimming took off 4 bases at V and 7 bases at J, with 14 bases between the two ends. Germline V gene sequence: CDR1 SGHTA, CDR2 FQGNSA. The CDR3 is made up of 14 amino acids. In nucleotides, the CDR3 is TGTGCCAGCAGCTGGCGCAGGGGGGAGAATGAGCAGTTCTTC. Translating it yields CASSWRRGENEQFF.